A single sample gave rise to the 14 T cell receptor beta chains below, sequenced in a study of beta chain features in type 1 diabetes. Since all of the isolated RNA was reverse transcribed, expressed TCRB transcripts were what got sequenced. Produced via immunoSEQ multiplex PCR; TCRdb's table is partial and in-frame only. The repertoire consists of nearly 350,000 clones, with less than 9.5% occurring once and the leading ten covering 0.44%. Input material: central memory CD4+ T cells from blood. The receptors stem from a young woman in good health.

In its sample, this clone was seen a few times. The gene calls are TRBV7-2 and TRBJ1-5, with 7 bases aligning to TRBD1. Germline trimming cut 4 bases from V and 7 bases from J; bases unmatched to any gene: 7. CDR3 length: 14 residues. Germline lookup yields CDR1 SGHTA and CDR2 FQGNSA. The CDR3 bases are TGTGCCAGCAGCTCGACAGGGTCGCGGCAGCCCCAGCATTTT. The encoded protein is CASSSTGSRQPQHF.

There are many counts of this clone. The V and J genes are TRBV27 and TRBJ2-1; 9 nucleotides match TRBD1. This CDR3 has 17 residues. In germline, CDR1 is MNHEY, CDR2 SMNVEV (reference sequence). The trim removed 1 base at V and 9 bases at J, leaving 13 bases unmatched. DNA of the CDR3: TGTGCCAGCAGTTTATTGGGGAGGGACAGGGATGGGAGTGAGCAGTTCTTC. Its protein product is CASSLLGRDRDGSEQFF.

The rearrangement uses TRBV10-3 and TRBJ2-7; 11 bases are a match to TRBD1. Germline lookup yields CDR1 ENHRY and CDR2 SYGVKD. The CDR3 is 16 residues long. The junction had 7 bases not matched to a gene; V was cut back by 6 bases and J by 0 bases. The CDR3 sequence: CAISPLGTGGSYEQYF. Here the CDR3 DNA reads TGTGCCATCAGCCCGCTAGGGACAGGGGGCTCCTACGAGCAGTACTTC.

The chain has TRBV5-1 and TRBJ2-2; possible D gene TRBD2, 5 bases. Trimming cost V 1 base and J 6 bases, with 7 bases left between them. The CDR3 has 13 amino acids. Per germline, CDR1 SGHRS and CDR2 YFSETQ. DNA for the CDR3: TGCGCCAGCAGCTTGACTAGTCCCGGGGAGCTGTTTTTT. Translating gives CASSLTSPGELFF.

CDR3 amino acids: CASSQRTGIDEQFF. The CDR3 DNA reads TGCGCCAGCAGCCAACGGACAGGGATCGATGAGCAGTTCTTC. The chain has TRBV4-3 and TRBJ2-1, with 8 bases aligning to TRBD1. This CDR3 comprises 14 residues. Germline CDR1 is LGHNA and CDR2 is YSLEER. J gave up 8 bases and V 2 bases, and 5 bases lay outside the gene matches.

The rearrangement uses TRBV25-1 and TRBJ2-1; the D gene is possibly TRBD2 (5 bases). The CDR3 consists of 15 residues. V lost 5 bases to trimming and J lost 0 bases, with 11 bases between them. Germline values: CDR1 MGHDK, CDR2 SYGVNS. The CDR3 coding sequence is TGTGCCAGCAGTTTGACGGGGAACTCCTACAATGAGCAGTTCTTC. This encodes CASSLTGNSYNEQFF. Complete variable domain (other parts from reference TRBV25-1 and TRBJ2-1): EADIYQTPRYLVIGTGKKITLECSQTMGHDKMYWYQQDPGMELHLIHYSYGVNSTEKGDLSSESTVSRIRTEHFPLTLESARPSHTSQYLCASSLTGNSYNEQFFGPGTRLTVL.

This clone was seen more than once but under ten times. V is TRBV7-9 and J is TRBJ2-3, with 8 bases identical to TRBD1. The germline V gene encodes CDR1 SEHNR and CDR2 FQNEAQ (reference sequence). CDR3 length equals 15 residues. With V trimmed by 1 base and J by 4 bases, 4 bases remained unmatched. The CDR3 coding sequence is TGTGCCAGCAGCTTAGTGACAGGGGTCTCAGATACGCAGTATTTT. It encodes CASSLVTGVSDTQYF.

This clone was seen more than once but under ten times. The sample holds other DNA sequences that translate to the same CDR3. This chain joins TRBV28 and TRBJ2-2, with D unclear. The CDR3 is 11 amino acids. Germline V gene data show CDR1 as MDHEN and CDR2 as SYDVKM. Trimming removed 8 bases from V and 3 bases from J, with 4 bases in between. The CDR3 nucleotides are TGTGCCAGCGGACACACCGGGGAGCTGTTTTTT. It codes for CASGHTGELFF.

This clone came up a few times. The chain uses TRBV7-9 and TRBJ1-2; possible D gene TRBD1, 6 bases. The CDR3 runs 12 residues. From germline, CDR1 is SEHNR and CDR2 FQNEAQ (reference sequence). The V end lost 5 bases, the J end lost 8 bases, and 12 bases lay between the germline ends. CDR3 nucleotide sequence: TGTGCCAGCAGCCCACAGGGATACGGCTACACCTTC. Translation gives CASSPQGYGYTF.

Only a few counts were recorded for this clone. The J gene is TRBJ2-3, the V gene TRBV6-6; 9 nucleotides agree with TRBD2. CDR1 is MNHNY, CDR2 SVGAGI, per germline (reference sequence). The V and J ends lost 5 bases and 0 bases, in that order; junction bases with no gene match: 6. The CDR3 has 16 residues. CDR3 in amino acids: CASSTGTSRSTDTQYF. The CDR3 bases are TGTGCCAGCAGTACCGGGACTAGCCGAAGCACAGATACGCAGTATTTT.

The J gene is TRBJ2-7, the V gene TRBV29-1, with D possibly TRBD1 on 6 matching bases. This CDR3 has 12 amino acids. The germline V gene encodes CDR1 SQVTM and CDR2 ANQGSEA. V lost 6 bases and J 7 bases, leaving 16 bases between the germline ends. Here the CDR3 DNA reads TGCAGCGTGAAACGACAGGAGACGGAGCAGTACTTC. Translated, it gives CSVKRQETEQYF.

This clone has more than one count but fewer than ten. The chain uses TRBV7-9 and TRBJ1-1; 7 bases map to TRBD1. V lost 2 bases and J lost 2; bases outside the gene matches: 5. Looked up from germline, CDR1 is SEHNR and CDR2 is FQNEAQ (reference sequence). This CDR3 contains 15 residues. The DNA of the CDR3 is TGTGCCAGCAGCTTAAGCCGGGACAGAAACACTGAAGCTTTCTTT. It specifies CASSLSRDRNTEAFF.

There are many counts of this clone. The chain links TRBV19 to TRBJ1-1, with no clear D. CDR1 is LNHDA, CDR2 SQIVND, per germline (reference sequence). The V end was cut by 2 bases, the J end by 4 bases, with 14 bases between. The CDR3 length is 15 residues. CDR3 residues: CASSIRQRAATEAFF. The CDR3 DNA is TGTGCCAGTAGTATAAGGCAAAGAGCGGCCACTGAAGCTTTCTTT.

This clone has at least ten counts. V is TRBV15 and J is TRBJ2-1; 9 bases agree with TRBD1. The germline V gene encodes CDR1 LNHNV and CDR2 YYDKDF (reference sequence). The length of the CDR3 is 16 residues. Trimming cost V 2 bases and J 7 bases; bases outside gene matches: 9. DNA for the CDR3: TGTGCCACCAGCAGATCGACCGGGACAGGGAATAATGAGCAGTTCTTC. It yields the protein CATSRSTGTGNNEQFF.